Listed below are T cell receptor beta chains from one sample, sequenced in a study of response to subunit inactivated influenza vaccine. Via MiXCR, TCRdb re-called the RT-PCR reads, giving one row per CDR3 protein. Of roughly 700,000 distinct CDR3 sequences detected, approximately 15% appear once; the ten largest clones hold approximately 10%. The source material was PBMCs from blood, sampled 11 to 12 days after vaccination. These receptors originate from a man between 45 and 60 years old who received an inactivated influenza vaccine. The CDR3 runs from the conserved cysteine through the conserved F or W. A D gene is named only where the DNA matches it firmly. A clone size is listed for some rows: how often the clone was seen (once, few, many), or a class if it is expanded.

V gene	D gene	clone size	CDR3 length	J gene	CDR3 DNA	CDR3 protein
TRBV29-1	TRBD1	many	14	TRBJ1-2	TGCAGCGTGAACCCAGGGGGCATCGGCTATGGCTACACCTTC	CSVNPGGIGYGYTF
TRBV7-8	NA	many	17	TRBJ2-3	TGTGCCAGCAGCTTAGGTTACGGCGGGATTAGCACAGATACGCAGTATTTT	CASSLGYGGISTDTQYF
TRBV29-1	NA	NA	15	TRBJ2-7	TGCAGCGTCCGCCGGACTATCGACTTCTCCTACGAGCAGTACTTC	CSVRRTIDFSYEQYF
TRBV6-2/TRBV6-3	TRBD1	NA	14	TRBJ1-2	TGTGCCAGCAACCGGGACAGCTCAGTCTATGGCTACACCTTC	CASNRDSSVYGYTF
TRBV15	NA	NA	15	TRBJ1-3	TGTGCCACCAGCAGTCGGAAAGAGGTTGGAAACACCATATATTTT	CATSSRKEVGNTIYF
TRBV6-1	TRBD2	few	16	TRBJ2-4	TGTGCCAGCGCCCCTCCGGGGGGGTGGGCAAACGGCATTCAGTACTTC	CASAPPGGWANGIQYF
TRBV29-1	NA	few	13	TRBJ2-1	TGCAGCGTTGCCCGACTCCAGGAGCATGAGCAGTTCTTC	CSVARLQEHEQFF
TRBV29-1	NA	NA	13	TRBJ1-1	TGCAGCGCCAGGACGGGGTCGGACACTGAAGCTTTCTTT	CSARTGSDTEAFF
TRBV7-2	TRBD2	NA	17	TRBJ2-7	TGTGCCAGCAGCCCCCGTGGCAGCGGGAGGAGTGGATACGAGCAGTACTTC	CASSPRGSGRSGYEQYF
TRBV7-8	TRBD1	few	14	TRBJ2-3	TGTGCCAGCACCCCGACAGGGATTCCAGATACGCAGTATTTT	CASTPTGIPDTQYF
TRBV9	NA	NA	16	TRBJ2-1	TGTGCCAGCAGCGTAGGGGGCGCGAGCTCCTACAATGAGCAGTTCTTC	CASSVGGASSYNEQFF
TRBV5-4	TRBD2	NA	20	TRBJ2-3	TGTGCCAGCAGCTTGGACGGACTAGCGGGAGGGCCTCCGAGCACAGATACGCAGTATTTT	CASSLDGLAGGPPSTDTQYF
TRBV7-9	TRBD1	few	16	TRBJ1-5	TGTGCCAGCAGCCCGACAGGGTCCAATAGCAATCAGCCCCAGCATTTT	CASSPTGSNSNQPQHF
TRBV9	NA	few	14	TRBJ1-5	TGTGCCAGCAGCGCCCAAGGGGTTAGTCAGCCCCAGCATTTT	CASSAQGVSQPQHF
TRBV7-8	NA	NA	17	TRBJ2-1	TGTGCCAGCAGCTCCCAGCCCCATAACAGGGTCTCCAATGAGCAGTTCTTC	CASSSQPHNRVSNEQFF
TRBV5-1	NA	few	14	TRBJ1-2	TGCGCCAGCAGCTTAGGAACCACTAACTATGGCTACACCTTC	CASSLGTTNYGYTF
TRBV6-2/TRBV6-3	NA	few	15	TRBJ1-5	TGTGCCAGCAGTTACGATCACAGGGCTAGTCAGCCCCAGCATTTT	CASSYDHRASQPQHF
TRBV10-3	NA	NA	13	TRBJ2-5	TGTGCCATCAGTGGAGGCTCTCAAGAGACCCAGTACTTC	CAISGGSQETQYF
TRBV29-1	NA	many	11	TRBJ2-1	TGCAGTGGGGCAGGGTACAATGAGCAGTTCTTC	CSGAGYNEQFF
TRBV24-1	TRBD1	many	13	TRBJ2-1	TGTGCCACCAGTGCGGCAGGGGGCAATGAGCAGTTCTTC	CATSAAGGNEQFF
TRBV4-3	NA	NA	15	TRBJ2-7	TGCGCCAGCAGCCACCTGACGGGGTCTTCCTACGAGCAGTACTTC	CASSHLTGSSYEQYF
TRBV5-1	NA	many	17	TRBJ1-6	TGCGCCCGTGAGGCCACCAACCACTACTCCTATAATTCACCCCTCCACTTT	CAREATNHYSYNSPLHF
TRBV6-1	NA	NA	13	TRBJ1-5	TGTGCCAGCAGTGGGACACCGGGACAGCCCCAGCATTTT	CASSGTPGQPQHF
TRBV10-3	TRBD2	many	14	TRBJ2-5	TGTGCCATCAGTGTACGGGGGGACCAAGAGACCCAGTACTTC	CAISVRGDQETQYF
TRBV6-2/TRBV6-3	TRBD2	NA	17	TRBJ2-2	TGTGCCAGCAGATCTATTATGACTAGCGTAGTGACCGGGGAGCTGTTTTTT	CASRSIMTSVVTGELFF
TRBV29-1	NA	many	12	TRBJ2-3	TGCAGCGTTGACAGGGGAACAGATACGCAGTATTTT	CSVDRGTDTQYF
TRBV20-1	TRBD2	few	14	TRBJ2-5	TGCAGTGCTACGACTAGCGGGAGAGGAGAGACCCAGTACTTC	CSATTSGRGETQYF
TRBV12-3/TRBV12-4	NA	few	16	TRBJ2-3	TGTGCCAGCAGTACCGGGACTCAGGAGGGCACAGATACGCAGTATTTT	CASSTGTQEGTDTQYF
TRBV20-1	NA	NA	10	TRBJ2-5	TGCAGTGCTATACTCGACACAAAGTACTTC	CSAILDTKYF
TRBV29-1	TRBD1	few	14	TRBJ1-6	TGCAGCGTTGCTGTTCAGGGGGGCAATTCACCCCTCCACTTT	CSVAVQGGNSPLHF
TRBV6-1	TRBD2	few	18	TRBJ2-1	TGTGCCAGCAGTGATATTATCGTGGCGGGGGGTCTCAACAATGAGCAGTTCTTC	CASSDIIVAGGLNNEQFF
TRBV20-1	NA	few	14	TRBJ1-3	TGCAGTGCTAGTTCGGGCAGGGGCCCTAACACCATATATTTT	CSASSGRGPNTIYF
TRBV4-3	NA	NA	15	TRBJ1-1	TGCGCCAGCAGCCGGAAAGGACAGCTGAACACTGAAGCTTTCTTT	CASSRKGQLNTEAFF
TRBV5-1	NA	NA	16	TRBJ2-2	TGCGCCAGCAGCTTTGTCGCTGCGGGGGCCACCGGGGAGCTGTTTTTT	CASSFVAAGATGELFF
TRBV6-1	TRBD1	NA	15	TRBJ2-2	TGTGCCAGCAGTGTGACAGGGATGAGCACCGGGGAGCTGTTTTTT	CASSVTGMSTGELFF
TRBV25-1	NA	NA	14	TRBJ2-7	TGTGCCAGCAGTGAATATGACTCAGGGTCCGAGCAGTACTTC	CASSEYDSGSEQYF
TRBV30	NA	few	13	TRBJ2-2	TGTGCCTGGAGTGTTGGGGGCCCCGGGGAGCTGTTTTTT	CAWSVGGPGELFF
TRBV5-1	NA	NA	14	TRBJ2-4	TGCGCCAGCAGCTTCACGGGCGCCCAAAACATTCAGTACTTC	CASSFTGAQNIQYF
TRBV12-3/TRBV12-4	NA	few	13	TRBJ1-5	TGTGCCAGCAGCCCCCAAGGGTTTGGGCCCCAGCATTTT	CASSPQGFGPQHF
TRBV6-1	NA	few	15	TRBJ2-2	TGTGCCAGCAGTGAAACTGGGAGGAACACCGGGGAGCTGTTTTTT	CASSETGRNTGELFF
TRBV19	TRBD1	once	15	TRBJ2-7	TGTGCCAGTATCTCCCACCGGGACAGATCCTACGAGCAGTACTTC	CASISHRDRSYEQYF
TRBV7-2	NA	NA	12	TRBJ2-7	TGTGCCAGCAGCTCCCAGGGGTTCGAGCAGTACTTC	CASSSQGFEQYF
TRBV30	NA	NA	11	TRBJ2-3	TGTGCCTGGAGTGTAGAAGATACGCAGTATTTT	CAWSVEDTQYF
TRBV7-9	NA	few	11	TRBJ1-2	TGTGCCAGCACAGGGGCGTATGGCTACACCTTC	CASTGAYGYTF
TRBV6-2/TRBV6-3	TRBD1	few	13	TRBJ2-1	TGTGCCAGCAATGGACAGGTCTACAATGAGCAGTTCTTC	CASNGQVYNEQFF
TRBV6-6	NA	NA	13	TRBJ2-5	TGTGCCAGCAGTTACGGGGACTTAGAGACCCAGTACTTC	CASSYGDLETQYF
TRBV5-1	NA	few	13	TRBJ2-3	TGCGCCAGCAGCTCGGACCAAGCCGGTACGCAGTATTTT	CASSSDQAGTQYF
TRBV28	TRBD2	many	17	TRBJ2-7	TGTGCCAGCAGTTCCCCGGGACTAGCGGGAGTTTCCTACGAGCAGTACTTC	CASSSPGLAGVSYEQYF
TRBV12-3/TRBV12-4	NA	NA	16	TRBJ1-5	TGTGCCAGCAGTTCTGGAGGGGCCAAGGGCAATCAGCCCCAGCATTTT	CASSSGGAKGNQPQHF
TRBV28	NA	few	16	TRBJ2-6	TGTGCCAGCAGTTTATTGCGGGGTCCAGGGGCCAACGTCCTGACTTTC	CASSLLRGPGANVLTF
TRBV12-3/TRBV12-4	NA	NA	14	TRBJ1-3	TGTGCCAGCAGGGGGACAAACTCTGGAAACACCATATATTTT	CASRGTNSGNTIYF
TRBV2	NA	NA	14	TRBJ2-5	TGTGCCAGCACCTTGGGCCATCGGACGGAGACCCAGTACTTC	CASTLGHRTETQYF
TRBV27	TRBD2	NA	16	TRBJ2-7	TGTGCCAGCAGTTTATCGCCTAGCGGGGCCACCTACGAGCAGTACTTC	CASSLSPSGATYEQYF
TRBV3-1	NA	many	15	TRBJ1-1	TGTGCCAGCAGCCAAGATGCCTCAGGGCGCACTGAAGCTTTCTTT	CASSQDASGRTEAFF
TRBV19	TRBD1	NA	16	TRBJ1-1	TGTGCCAGTAAGGGACAGGGCCTCCGAACACGGACTGAAGCTTTCTTT	CASKGQGLRTRTEAFF
TRBV9	NA	NA	13	TRBJ2-3	TGTGCCAGCAGCGTAGCTTTTGCAGATACGCAGTATTTT	CASSVAFADTQYF
TRBV7-2	NA	NA	15	TRBJ2-3	TGTGCCAGCAGCTTAGACTGGCCAGTTTCAGATACGCAGTATTTT	CASSLDWPVSDTQYF
TRBV6-2/TRBV6-3	TRBD1	few	15	TRBJ2-1	TGTGCCAGCAGATACGACAGGGGAAGCTACAATGAGCAGTTCTTC	CASRYDRGSYNEQFF
TRBV2	NA	NA	13	TRBJ1-4	TGTGCCAGCAGGGTTACAACCCGTGGGAAACTGTTTTTT	CASRVTTRGKLFF